Below are 20 T cell receptor beta chains sequenced from a single sample in a study of CD8 T cells in Susac syndrome. RNA, at about 0.45 to 1 ug, was reverse transcribed with random hexamers. TCRdb independently ran MiXCR on the immunoSEQ multiplex PCR reads; one entry per CDR3 protein. The sample yields some 300,000 distinct CDR3 sequences, about 82% seen once. Material: CD8+ T cells from PBMCs. Receptors were obtained from a human donor with multiple sclerosis.

This chain links TRBV27 with TRBJ2-7; D is unresolved. This CDR3 is built from 15 residues. Trimming removed 5 bases from V and 0 bases from J, with 14 bases in between. The V gene's germline CDR1 is MNHEY and CDR2 SMNVEV (reference sequence). The CDR3 nucleotides read TGTGCCAGCAGTACAATCGTCGGCAGCTCCTACGAGCAGTACTTC. Protein sequence: CASSTIVGSSYEQYF.

The V call is TRBV7-9, the J call TRBJ1-2; D is undetermined. V was cut by 7 bases and J by 2 bases, with 8 bases left in between. Germline V CDR1 and CDR2: SEHNR, FQNEAQ (reference sequence). The CDR3 is made up of 12 amino acids. This CDR3 is CASKGENYGYTF. CDR3 nucleotide sequence: TGTGCCAGCAAAGGAGAGAACTATGGCTACACCTTC.

The rearrangement links TRBV28 to TRBJ2-2; 8 positions match TRBD1. Trimming took 11 bases from V and 3 from J; bases not matched to a gene: 8. The V gene's germline CDR1 is MDHEN and CDR2 SYDVKM. The CDR3 sequence is 14 residues long. The CDR3 loop reads CAGAGTGDTGELFF. The CDR3 DNA reads TGTGCCGGGGCCGGGACAGGCGACACCGGGGAGCTGTTTTTT.

A single count supports this clonotype. The chain uses TRBV5-8 and TRBJ2-7; D is perhaps TRBD1 (6 bases). V shed 0 bases and J shed 3 bases, with 13 bases lying between them. Germline V gene lookup returns CDR1 SGHTS and CDR2 YDEGEE. The CDR3 consists of 15 residues. The CDR3 region is CASSLDGTLYYEQYF. CDR3 nucleotides: TGTGCCAGCAGCTTGGACGGGACATTATACTACGAGCAGTACTTC.

The V and J genes are TRBV30 and TRBJ2-7; D is unresolved. Trimming took off 1 base at V and 7 bases at J, with 14 bases between the two ends. Germline CDR1 is GTSNPN and CDR2 is SVGIG (reference sequence). The CDR3 has 13 residues. The CDR3 nucleotides are TGTGCCTGGAGTGGGGGTCAAATGGGGGAGCAGTACTTC. It translates to CAWSGGQMGEQYF.

This clonotype was seen a single time. The genes are TRBV10-3 and TRBJ2-1, with D maybe TRBD2 (5 bases). This CDR3 is 13 amino acids long. The germline V gene has CDR1 ENHRY and CDR2 SYGVKD. Trimming stripped 8 bases from V and 6 bases from J, with 14 bases between. In DNA form, the CDR3 reads TGTGCCATCGGGCTGGAGGCTTTCAATGAGCAGTTCTTC. It yields the protein CAIGLEAFNEQFF.

The chain carries TRBV4-3 and TRBJ2-1, with 7 nucleotides matching TRBD2. Germline V gene lookup returns CDR1 LGHNA and CDR2 YSLEER. The CDR3 totals 17 residues. The trim removed 3 bases at V and 1 base at J, leaving 9 bases unmatched. CDR3 region: CASSQAYERESYNEQFF. In DNA form, the CDR3 reads TGCGCCAGCAGCCAGGCCTATGAGCGGGAATCCTACAATGAGCAGTTCTTC.

V gene TRBV28 combines with J gene TRBJ2-3, with 7 positions matching TRBD2. Germline-derived CDR1 and CDR2 are MDHEN and SYDVKM. CDR3 length equals 15 residues. With V trimmed by 5 bases and J by 2 bases, 7 bases remained unmatched. CDR3 DNA sequence: TGTGCCAGCAGTATACAAGCGGGAAACACAGATACGCAGTATTTT. Translation: CASSIQAGNTDTQYF.

This clonotype was recorded only once. V is TRBV28 and J is TRBJ2-3, with TRBD1 matching 10 bases. In germline, CDR1 is MDHEN, CDR2 SYDVKM. The V and J ends lost 3 bases and 12 bases, in that order; junction bases with no gene match: 18. CDR3 length: 17 residues. CDR3 sequence: CASSLVPPGQGPIFQYF. CDR3 DNA sequence: TGTGCCAGCAGTTTGGTCCCTCCGGGACAGGGGCCAATATTTCAGTATTTT.

This rearrangement joins TRBV7-9 to TRBJ1-1; 7 bases align to TRBD1. Trimming cost V 6 bases and J 3 bases; bases outside gene matches: 13. The CDR3 extends over 16 amino acids. Looked up from germline, CDR1 is SEHNR and CDR2 is FQNEAQ (reference sequence). This chain's CDR3 is CASRRVPTGVDTEAFF. The CDR3 DNA follows: TGTGCCAGCAGACGTGTCCCTACAGGGGTTGACACTGAAGCTTTCTTT.

The chain combines TRBV7-8 with TRBJ2-2; 7 positions agree with TRBD1. The CDR3 consists of 15 residues. V shed 5 bases, J shed 2 bases, and the junction held 5 bases outside the gene matches. CDR1 is SGHVS and CDR2 is FQNEAQ in the germline V gene. CDR3 residues: CASSPRGTNTGELFF. CDR3 in DNA: TGTGCCAGCAGCCCCAGGGGGACAAACACCGGGGAGCTGTTTTTT.

Only a few counts were recorded for this clonotype. The chain links TRBV4-1 to TRBJ2-2; the D is unclear. Trimming took 4 bases from V and 7 from J, leaving 7 bases between them. The CDR3 covers 12 residues. Germline V gene sequence: CDR1 MGHRA, CDR2 YSYEKL. For the CDR3, the DNA is TGCGCCAGCAGCCTATCTGACGGGGAGCTGTTTTTT. Translating it yields CASSLSDGELFF.

This chain links TRBV13 with TRBJ2-1; TRBD1 matches at 10 bases. After removal of 5 bases from V and 9 bases from J, the junction contained 10 bases not matched to a gene. Germline CDR1 is PRHDT and CDR2 is FYEKMQ (reference sequence). CDR3 length: 15 amino acids. As DNA, the CDR3 is TGTGCCAGCAGCCCGGGGACAGGGGTTGGTGGTGAGCAGTTCTTC. Its translation: CASSPGTGVGGEQFF. The complete variable domain, with remaining parts taken from reference TRBV13 and TRBJ2-1, reads AAGVIQSPRHLIKEKRETATLKCYPIPRHDTVYWYQQGPGQDPQFLISFYEKMQSDKGSIPDRFSAQQFSDYHSELNMSSLELGDSALYFCASSPGTGVGGEQFFGPGTRLTVL.

V gene TRBV6-4 combines with J gene TRBJ2-1; D remains unclear. Trimming took off 2 bases at V and 10 bases at J, with 6 bases between the two ends. This CDR3 has 11 amino acids. Germline V lookup: CDR1 MRHNA, CDR2 SNTAGT. CDR3 residues: CASSDGQEQFF. In DNA form, the CDR3 reads TGTGCCAGCAGTGACGGGCAAGAGCAGTTCTTC.

The rearrangement joins TRBV28 to TRBJ2-2; D gene uncertain. The CDR3 extends over 14 amino acids. Germline loops: CDR1 MDHEN, CDR2 SYDVKM. Trimming cost V 3 bases and J 1 base, with 6 bases left between them. CDR3 in amino acids: CASSFRLNTGELFF. DNA of the CDR3: TGTGCCAGCAGTTTCCGGCTGAACACCGGGGAGCTGTTTTTT.

The V and J genes are TRBV12-3 or TRBV12-4 and TRBJ2-1; TRBD2 matches 12 bases. The CDR3 is 16 amino acids. With V trimmed by 3 bases and J by 4 bases, 4 bases remained unmatched. The chain's CDR3 is CASSLTSGSGYNEQFF. The CDR3 coding sequence is TGTGCCAGCAGTTTGACTAGCGGGAGCGGATACAATGAGCAGTTCTTC.

The chain recombines TRBV7-2 with TRBJ2-5; D may be TRBD2 (6 bases). CDR3 size: 17 residues. CDR1 and CDR2 from the germline V gene are SGHTA and FQGNSA. With 1 base removed from V and 0 bases from J, the gap between germline ends came to 15 bases. The CDR3 bases are TGTGCCAGCAGCTTAGGCCACGGTGGGAGGTACCAAGAGACCCAGTACTTC. Translated: CASSLGHGGRYQETQYF.

This chain links TRBV20-1 with TRBJ2-5; 7 nucleotides align to TRBD1. Trimming took 0 bases from V and 1 from J; bases not matched to a gene: 8. This CDR3 region has 16 residues. Per germline, CDR1 DFQATT and CDR2 SNEGSKA (reference sequence). In nucleotides, the CDR3 is TGCAGTGCTAGAGACACGAAACAGGGGATCCAAGAGACCCAGTACTTC. This gives the protein CSARDTKQGIQETQYF.

The chain links TRBV25-1 to TRBJ1-2; D is uncertain. This CDR3 spans 16 amino acids. Germline V gene data show CDR1 as MGHDK and CDR2 as SYGVNS. V gave up 5 bases and J gave up 5 bases, with 21 bases separating them. The CDR3 DNA follows: TGTGCCAGCAGTCCCCTAAGCGGGCAGGCGATATATGGCTACACCTTC. Its protein is CASSPLSGQAIYGYTF.

The rearrangement uses TRBV5-1 and TRBJ2-1; 8 bases line up with TRBD2. This CDR3 has 15 amino acids. After removal of 5 bases from V and 7 bases from J, the junction contained 11 bases not matched to a gene. Germline V gene lookup returns CDR1 SGHRS and CDR2 YFSETQ. In DNA, the CDR3 is TGCGCCAGCAGTCGTTCGGCGGGAGGACCTAATGAGCAGTTCTTC. It encodes CASSRSAGGPNEQFF.